One T cell receptor beta chain is described in this entry. The antigen is unknown. The assay was immunoSEQ multiplex PCR, and TCRdb's table has in-frame clones only and misses some. The repertoire consists of about 680,000 clones, with more than 80% occurring once and the leading ten covering approximately 1.5%. Treatment: about 20 received Ad26.COV2.S at low or high dose, single or two shots; about 5 received placebo; per-sample allocation not given. Vaccine and placebo recipients were sampled on day 63 after the first injection. The data were taken from a study of Ad26.COV2.S vaccination and SARS-CoV-2 variants. Study observations and caveats: Spike-specific CD8+ and CD4+ T cell responses reportedly showed substantial breadth after vaccination. Vaccinated and placebo-treated recipients had similar non-spike TCR breadth. An underestimation of total T cell responses may have resulted from the TCR breadth and depth analyses.

V was pared by 4 bases and J by 11 bases, with 9 bases between. The CDR3 has 11 residues. Sequencing was performed on peripheral blood, taken in a trial of Ad26.COV2.S vaccine versus placebo. The sequence was collected from a person between 18 and 59 years old who received the Ad26.COV2.S COVID-19 vaccine or a placebo. V usage is TRBV12-3 or TRBV12-4 and J usage is TRBJ1-5; no firm D call. CDR3 amino acids: CASSSQSTQHF. CDR3 in DNA: TGTGCCAGCAGTTCCCAATCGACCCAGCATTTT.